The T cell receptor (beta chain) described here comes from a study of T cells after yellow fever vaccination. For the study at large: SMART-Seq v4 Ultra Low Input prepared libraries from low-cell fractions.

Study-level results: Subsequent booster samples again held most clones from primary vaccination (around 96% CD4, about 86% CD8). The secondary T-cell response peaked on day 5, not day 15, but was weaker.

This clonotype has at least ten counts. No antigen is known for it. TCR cDNA was made by 5'RACE template switching, adding a universal primer site and UMIs. TCRdb ran MiXCR on the 5' RACE reads and lists one entry per CDR3 protein. The top ten hold 35% to 40% of the sample, which has approximately 150,000 distinct CDR3 sequences, roughly 9% seen once. This CDR3 is 14 amino acids long. The V and J ends lost 6 bases and 4 bases respectively, with 13 bases between them. Per germline, CDR1 MDHEN and CDR2 SYDVKM. The V call is TRBV28, the J call TRBJ2-1, with D unclear. This TCR was recovered from a young man who received the YFV17D yellow fever vaccine. The source was CD8+ T cells sorted from PBMCs, collected 45 days after the yellow fever booster vaccination. CDR3: CASRHRPGYNEQFF. The DNA of the CDR3 is TGTGCCAGCAGACATCGTCCGGGTTACAATGAGCAGTTCTTC.